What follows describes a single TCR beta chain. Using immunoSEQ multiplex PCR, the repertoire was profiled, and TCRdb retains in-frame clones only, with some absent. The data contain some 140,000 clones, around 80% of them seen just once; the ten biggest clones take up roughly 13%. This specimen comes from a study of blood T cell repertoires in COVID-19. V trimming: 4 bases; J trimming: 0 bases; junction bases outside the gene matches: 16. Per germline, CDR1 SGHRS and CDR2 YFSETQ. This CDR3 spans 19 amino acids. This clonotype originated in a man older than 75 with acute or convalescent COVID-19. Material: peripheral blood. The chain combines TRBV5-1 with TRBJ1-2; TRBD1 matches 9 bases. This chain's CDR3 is CASSRASTGTGYTNYGYTF. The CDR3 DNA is TGCGCCAGCAGCCGGGCCTCAACCGGGACAGGGTATACTAACTATGGCTACACCTTC.